Here is one TCR beta chain with its context. This sample is drawn from a study of T cell clonotyping in hematopoietic cell transplantation. Germline V gene sequence: CDR1 MNHNS, CDR2 SASEGT. V lost 1 base and J lost 7, with 11 bases in between. The CDR3 is made up of 14 amino acids. Stated time point: recipient sample about 28 days before transplant, after cytoreduction. Method: immunoSEQ multiplex PCR; TCRdb's copy keeps in-frame clones and lacks some. The data contain fewer than 100,000 clones, approximately 95% of them seen just once; the ten biggest clones take up under 2%. The receptor comes from a woman aged 45-60 years with acute myeloid leukemia. Some clones in this sample may be carry-over from other donors' samples. V gene TRBV6-1 combines with J gene TRBJ1-3; D might be TRBD1 (6 bases). The sequences come from peripheral blood mononuclear cells, collected before stem cell transplant. CDR3 amino acids: CASSEVRGGNTIYF. The CDR3 nucleotides are TGTGCCAGCAGTGAAGTAAGGGGGGGGAACACCATATATTTT.